This T cell receptor (beta chain) was identified during a study of T cell changes during pregnancy in multiple sclerosis. Some clones are missing from TCRdb's copy, which holds only in-frame ones; the method was immunoSEQ multiplex PCR. The data contain 80,000 to 100,000 clones, 80% to 95% of them singletons. With 8 bases clipped from V and 4 bases from J, the junction kept 7 bases outside the gene matches. The CDR3 length is 14 residues. CDR1 is SNHLY and CDR2 is FYNNEI in the germline V gene. The source was peripheral blood, collected in the first trimester of pregnancy. This receptor was obtained from a female donor with multiple sclerosis, enrolled in a pregnancy study. This chain uses TRBV2 with TRBJ1-5, with TRBD1 matching over 8 bases. Here the CDR3 reads CASGWTGRNQPQHF. The CDR3 DNA sequence: TGTGCCAGCGGCTGGACAGGGAGGAATCAGCCCCAGCATTTT.